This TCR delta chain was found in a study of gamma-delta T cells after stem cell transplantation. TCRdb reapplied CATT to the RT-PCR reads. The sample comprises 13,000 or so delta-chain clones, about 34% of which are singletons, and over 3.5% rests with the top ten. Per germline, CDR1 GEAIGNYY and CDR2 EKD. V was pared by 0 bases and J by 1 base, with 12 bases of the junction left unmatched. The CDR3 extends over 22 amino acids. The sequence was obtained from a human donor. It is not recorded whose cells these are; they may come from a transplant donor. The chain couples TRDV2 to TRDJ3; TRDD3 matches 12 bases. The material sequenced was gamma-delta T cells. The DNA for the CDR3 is TGTGCCTGTGACACCGTCTGGGGGATACGCATCGGTACTTCCTGGGACACCCGACAGATGTTTTTC. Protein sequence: CACDTVWGIRIGTSWDTRQMFF.